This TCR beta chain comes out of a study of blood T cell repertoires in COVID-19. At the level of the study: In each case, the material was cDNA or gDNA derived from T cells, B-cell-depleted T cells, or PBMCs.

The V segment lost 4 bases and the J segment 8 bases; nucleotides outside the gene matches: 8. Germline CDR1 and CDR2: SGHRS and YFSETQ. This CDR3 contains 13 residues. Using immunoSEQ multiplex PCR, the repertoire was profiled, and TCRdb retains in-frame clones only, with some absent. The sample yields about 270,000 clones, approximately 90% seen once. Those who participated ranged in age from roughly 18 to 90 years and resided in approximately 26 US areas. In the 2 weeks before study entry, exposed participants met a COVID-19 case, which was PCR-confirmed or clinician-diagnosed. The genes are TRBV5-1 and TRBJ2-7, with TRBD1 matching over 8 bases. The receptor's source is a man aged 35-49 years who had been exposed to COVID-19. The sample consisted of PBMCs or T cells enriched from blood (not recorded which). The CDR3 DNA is TGCGCCAGCAGCGCGGGACAGGCTGAGCAGCAGTACTTC. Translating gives CASSAGQAEQQYF.